These 8 T cell receptor beta chains came from one sample sequenced in a study of neurological immune-mediated disorders. Each CDR3 protein gets one entry after TCRdb re-called the 5' RACE reads with MiXCR. The sample consists of roughly 22,000 distinct CDR3 sequences, roughly 6.2% of them appearing once. The sequenced material came from CD8+ T cells from blood. The receptors were sampled from a man aged 18 to 30 in good health.

This clonotype was detected ten times or more. The chain has TRBV10-3 and TRBJ1-5; weak D call: TRBD1 (5 bases). The CDR3 consists of 13 residues. Germline assignment: CDR1 ENHRY and CDR2 SYGVKD. The germline V and J ends were trimmed by 10 bases and 5 bases, with 15 bases remaining between them. The chain's CDR3 is CATGGDGYQPQHF. Written as DNA, the CDR3 is TGTGCCACCGGCGGGGACGGATATCAGCCCCAGCATTTT.

There are many counts of this clonotype. This chain's CDR3 is CASSQTSSSYNEQFF. CDR3 sequence (DNA): TGCGCCAGCAGCCAAACTTCGAGCTCCTACAATGAGCAGTTCTTC. The chain has TRBV4-3 and TRBJ2-1; D is unresolved. The CDR3 covers 15 residues. Germline-derived CDR1 and CDR2 are LGHNA and YSLEER. Trimming took 2 bases from V and 0 from J, leaving 8 bases between them.

In its sample, this clonotype was seen many times. This sequence joins TRBV7-9 and TRBJ2-1; 11 positions agree with TRBD1. Germline CDR1 reads SEHNR; CDR2 reads FQNEAQ (reference sequence). This CDR3 has 15 residues. J gave up 5 bases and V 5 bases, and 5 bases lay outside the gene matches. The CDR3 nucleotides read TGTGCCAGCAGCCCACCGGGACAGGGGGACAATGAGCAGTTCTTC. Translating it yields CASSPPGQGDNEQFF.

Many counts were recorded for this clonotype. The V and J genes are TRBV20-1 and TRBJ1-1; 7 bases align to TRBD1. The CDR3 spans 17 residues. V was pared by 1 base and J by 1 base, with 12 bases of the junction left unmatched. The germline V gene encodes CDR1 DFQATT and CDR2 SNEGSKA (reference sequence). The CDR3 DNA reads TGCAGTGCTAGAGCCCTAGAGACGGGACAGAGGAACACTGAAGCTTTCTTT. Translated: CSARALETGQRNTEAFF.

This clonotype was observed at least ten times. This chain links TRBV6-5 with TRBJ2-1; D is undetermined. Germline lookup yields CDR1 MNHEY and CDR2 SVGAGI. V lost 5 bases, J lost 9 bases, and 20 bases lay in between. There are 15 residues in the CDR3. CDR3 sequence reads: CASSATTWGNSEQFF. CDR3 coding DNA: TGTGCCAGCAGTGCGACCACATGGGGTAACAGTGAGCAGTTCTTC.

This clonotype was detected many times. The rearrangement links TRBV6-2 or TRBV6-3 to TRBJ1-5; D unclear. This CDR3 has 14 residues. Germline loops: CDR1 MNHEY, CDR2 SVGEGT. V was shortened by 4 bases and J by 7 bases, with 14 bases between the two germline ends. In nucleotides, the CDR3 is TGTGCCAGCAGTTGGACGGCAGCCAAACAGCCCCAGCATTTT. It codes for CASSWTAAKQPQHF.

This clonotype was recorded at least ten times. The chain employs TRBV5-1 and TRBJ2-3; 7 bases map to TRBD2. CDR1 SGHRS and CDR2 YFSETQ come from the germline V gene. This CDR3 comprises 16 residues. The V segment lost 4 bases and the J segment 0 bases; nucleotides outside the gene matches: 8. CDR3 DNA sequence: TGCGCCAGCAGCGGTAGAGCGGGGAAGAGCACAGATACGCAGTATTTT. It translates to CASSGRAGKSTDTQYF.

This clonotype has ten or more counts. The J gene is TRBJ1-3, the V gene TRBV6-5, with D unclear. Germline V CDR1 and CDR2: MNHEY, SVGAGI. The CDR3 runs to 15 residues. The V end lost 4 bases, the J end lost 2 bases, and 12 bases lay between the germline ends. Here the CDR3 DNA reads TGTGCCAGCAGTTTCAGTACTCCTACTGGAAACACCATATATTTT. This gives the protein CASSFSTPTGNTIYF.